These T cell receptor beta chains were read from a single sample in a study of regulatory T cells in long-lasting Graves disease. One entry per CDR3 protein, called by TCRdb with MiXCR from the multiplex PCR reads. Of 300,000 to 350,000 distinct CDR3 sequences listed, around a fifth are singletons. The sample was peripheral blood mononuclear cells (PBMCs), taken when the disease was refractory, from a patient treated with antithyroid drugs. The receptors originated from a female donor with Graves disease. CDR3s include the opening cysteine and the closing phenylalanine or tryptophan. D genes are given only for firm matches. Rows give clone size only sometimes, using once, few, many, or a class for an expanded clone.

j_call: TRBJ2-7
clone_size: .
d_call: .
v_call: TRBV20-1
cdr3_aa: CSARVAGAFYEQYF
cdr3_nt: TGCAGTGCTAGAGTGGCAGGGGCCTTCTACGAGCAGTACTTC

j_call: TRBJ1-4
clone_size: many
d_call: TRBD1
v_call: TRBV11-2
cdr3_aa: CASRPLPGTDNEKLFF
cdr3_nt: TGTGCCAGCAGACCCCTTCCGGGGACAGATAATGAAAAACTGTTTTTT

j_call: TRBJ2-7
clone_size: .
d_call: TRBD1
v_call: TRBV18
cdr3_aa: CASSKATGPDEQYF
cdr3_nt: TGTGCCAGCTCAAAAGCGACAGGGCCGGACGAGCAGTACTTC

j_call: TRBJ1-5
clone_size: few
d_call: .
v_call: TRBV19
cdr3_aa: CASNEHQGFGQPQHF
cdr3_nt: TGTGCCAGTAATGAGCATCAGGGATTCGGTCAGCCCCAGCATTTT

j_call: TRBJ2-2
clone_size: .
d_call: .
v_call: TRBV5-1
cdr3_aa: CASSFGDTTGELFF
cdr3_nt: TGCGCCAGCAGCTTCGGTGACACGACCGGGGAGCTGTTTTTT

j_call: TRBJ1-4
clone_size: many
d_call: .
v_call: TRBV27
cdr3_aa: CASSFNTGTGEKLFF
cdr3_nt: TGTGCCAGCAGTTTCAATACAGGGACTGGGGAAAAACTGTTTTTT

j_call: TRBJ2-5
clone_size: many
d_call: .
v_call: TRBV6-1
cdr3_aa: CASSEVGWPYF
cdr3_nt: TGTGCCAGCAGTGAAGTGGGATGGCCATACTTC

j_call: TRBJ2-6
clone_size: .
d_call: .
v_call: TRBV20-1
cdr3_aa: CSARVGSGTGANVLTF
cdr3_nt: TGCAGTGCTAGAGTCGGTTCAGGAACCGGGGCCAACGTCCTGACTTTC

j_call: TRBJ1-4
clone_size: .
d_call: TRBD1
v_call: TRBV30
cdr3_aa: CAWNPFGQGAKLFF
cdr3_nt: TGTGCCTGGAATCCCTTCGGGCAGGGGGCCAAACTGTTTTTT

j_call: TRBJ1-5
clone_size: few
d_call: .
v_call: TRBV27
cdr3_aa: CASSFRGRNQPQHF
cdr3_nt: TGTGCCAGCAGTTTTCGGGGACGCAATCAGCCCCAGCATTTT

j_call: TRBJ1-4
clone_size: many
d_call: .
v_call: TRBV20-1
cdr3_aa: CSASRVNEKLFF
cdr3_nt: TGCAGTGCTAGTCGGGTCAATGAAAAACTGTTTTTT

j_call: TRBJ2-6
clone_size: .
d_call: .
v_call: TRBV7-9
cdr3_aa: CASSQRDRRTGANVLTF
cdr3_nt: TGTGCCAGCAGCCAGCGGGACAGGAGAACTGGGGCCAACGTCCTGACTTTC

j_call: TRBJ2-7
clone_size: many
d_call: .
v_call: TRBV15
cdr3_aa: CATSRAYAEQYF
cdr3_nt: TGTGCCACCAGCAGAGCATACGCCGAGCAGTACTTC

j_call: TRBJ2-1
clone_size: many
d_call: .
v_call: TRBV5-1
cdr3_aa: CASSSPRRSSYNEQFF
cdr3_nt: TGCGCCAGCAGCTCCCCCCGGCGGAGCTCCTACAATGAGCAGTTCTTC

j_call: TRBJ1-6
clone_size: few
d_call: TRBD1
v_call: TRBV9
cdr3_aa: CASSARDSYNSPLHF
cdr3_nt: TGTGCCAGCAGCGCTCGGGACAGCTATAATTCACCCCTCCACTTT

j_call: TRBJ1-5
clone_size: many
d_call: TRBD1
v_call: TRBV10-2
cdr3_aa: CASSSDRGGNQPQHF
cdr3_nt: TGCGCCAGCAGCTCGGACAGGGGTGGCAATCAGCCCCAGCATTTT

j_call: TRBJ2-5
clone_size: many
d_call: .
v_call: TRBV11-2
cdr3_aa: CASSLDPRGQETQYF
cdr3_nt: TGTGCCAGCAGCTTAGATCCTCGCGGACAAGAGACCCAGTACTTC

j_call: TRBJ2-4
clone_size: few
d_call: TRBD1
v_call: TRBV20-1
cdr3_aa: CSAPRDRVSIQYF
cdr3_nt: TGCAGTGCTCCCCGGGACAGGGTCAGCATTCAGTACTTC